What follows describes a single T cell receptor beta chain. One junction end does not reproduce the germline sequence, and a read error may be involved. These data come from a study of tumor-infiltrating lymphocytes in primary liver carcinoma. Germline V lookup: CDR1 SGHAT, CDR2 FQNNGV. The CDR3 runs 16 residues. Co-extracted RNA and DNA came from roughly 20-30 mg of unsorted bulk tissue. A constant-region primer primed TCR beta cDNA synthesis from around 500 ng of total RNA. Sequencing libraries for TCR beta derived from three nested multiplex PCR rounds that used slightly modified ARM-PCR. The study ran its first two PCR rounds for approximately 10 cycles each, using TRBV1-TRBV30 forward primers and a C-beta reverse primer. TCRdb called the multiplex PCR reads again in MiXCR, with one record for every CDR3 protein. Altogether about 120,000 distinct CDR3 sequences are present, about two thirds being singletons, with the ten largest covering around 8.1%.

The rearrangement uses TRBV11-2 and TRBJ2-1; 11 bases line up with TRBD2. The sample comprised tumor-adjacent normal liver tissue. The receptor was derived from a woman aged 55-69 years with primary liver carcinoma and hepatitis B virus infection. Written as DNA, the CDR3 is TGTGCTAACAGCCCCCGACTAGCGGGAACCTACAATGAGCAGTTCTTT. It translates to CANSPRLAGTYNEQFF.